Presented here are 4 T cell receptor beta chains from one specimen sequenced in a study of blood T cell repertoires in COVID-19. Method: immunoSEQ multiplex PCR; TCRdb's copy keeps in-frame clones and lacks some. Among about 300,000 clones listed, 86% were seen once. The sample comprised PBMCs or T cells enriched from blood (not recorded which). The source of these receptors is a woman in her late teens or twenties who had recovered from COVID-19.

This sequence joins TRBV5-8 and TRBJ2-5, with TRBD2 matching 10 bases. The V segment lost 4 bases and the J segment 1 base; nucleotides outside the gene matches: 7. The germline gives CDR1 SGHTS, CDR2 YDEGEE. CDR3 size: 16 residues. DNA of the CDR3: TGTGCCAGCAGCCCAGGACTAGCGGCCTCCCAAGAGACCCAGTACTTC. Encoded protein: CASSPGLAASQETQYF.

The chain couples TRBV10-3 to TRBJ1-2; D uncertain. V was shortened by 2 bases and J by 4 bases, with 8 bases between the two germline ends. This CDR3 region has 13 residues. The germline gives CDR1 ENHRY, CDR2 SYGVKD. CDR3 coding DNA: TGTGCCATCAGTGAGGGTGAGGCCTATGGCTACACCTTC. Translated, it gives CAISEGEAYGYTF.

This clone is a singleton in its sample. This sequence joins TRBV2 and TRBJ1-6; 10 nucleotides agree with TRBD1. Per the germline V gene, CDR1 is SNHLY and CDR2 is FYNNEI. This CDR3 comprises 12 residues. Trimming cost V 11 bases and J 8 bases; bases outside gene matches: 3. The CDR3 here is CAGTGDDSPLHF. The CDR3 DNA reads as TGTGCCGGGACAGGGGATGATTCACCCCTCCACTTT.

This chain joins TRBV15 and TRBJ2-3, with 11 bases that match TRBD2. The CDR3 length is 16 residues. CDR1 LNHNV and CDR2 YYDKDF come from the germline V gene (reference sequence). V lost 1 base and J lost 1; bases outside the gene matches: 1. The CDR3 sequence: CATSRGTSGRTDTQYF. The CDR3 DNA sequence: TGTGCCACCAGCAGAGGGACTAGCGGGCGCACAGATACGCAGTATTTT.